The rows below give T cell receptor beta chains drawn from one sample of a study of PD-1 blockade in classical Hodgkin lymphoma. Using immunoSEQ multiplex PCR, the repertoire was profiled, and TCRdb retains in-frame clones only, with some absent. The table shows 30,000 to 35,000 clones, with approximately 85% occurring only once. Sequencing used peripheral blood mononuclear cells (PBMCs), obtained at baseline. The receptors shown here come from a human donor with classical Hodgkin lymphoma. Both conserved end residues are trimmed from each CDR3. D genes are given only for firm matches. Where a row states a size, it is once, few, many or the class of an expanded clone; other rows omit it.

clone_size: NA
v_call: TRBV30
d_call: NA
cdr3_aa: ASTGDSYEQY

clone_size: once
v_call: TRBV30
d_call: NA
cdr3_aa: AWGGHMNTEAF

clone_size: NA
v_call: TRBV28
d_call: NA
cdr3_aa: ASSPGWGMDGYT

clone_size: NA
v_call: TRBV6-6
d_call: NA
cdr3_aa: ASKIGVSVYEQY

clone_size: NA
v_call: TRBV6-6
d_call: NA
cdr3_aa: ASRLTGMVDGYT

clone_size: NA
v_call: TRBV4-2
d_call: NA
cdr3_aa: ASSQDARGTNEKLF

clone_size: NA
v_call: TRBV10-1
d_call: NA
cdr3_aa: ASTRNPGTPNNQPQH

clone_size: once
v_call: TRBV6-5
d_call: NA
cdr3_aa: ASSYSNPTEAF

clone_size: NA
v_call: TRBV6-5
d_call: NA
cdr3_aa: ASRRQAPGELF

clone_size: NA
v_call: TRBV7-9
d_call: NA
cdr3_aa: ASSSITGINEQF

clone_size: NA
v_call: TRBV29-1
d_call: NA
cdr3_aa: SVGEVDYGYT

clone_size: NA
v_call: TRBV9
d_call: TRBD1
cdr3_aa: ASSATGSTDTQY

clone_size: NA
v_call: TRBV28
d_call: TRBD1
cdr3_aa: ASSSGQGPPNTEAF

clone_size: NA
v_call: TRBV2
d_call: TRBD2
cdr3_aa: ASSLSGGLPEQY

clone_size: NA
v_call: TRBV25-1
d_call: TRBD1
cdr3_aa: ASSGPGGLNEKLF

clone_size: NA
v_call: TRBV18
d_call: TRBD1
cdr3_aa: ASSPDRGPNSPLH

clone_size: once
v_call: TRBV2
d_call: TRBD1
cdr3_aa: ASSRGTGRGDEQY

clone_size: once
v_call: TRBV6-5
d_call: TRBD2
cdr3_aa: ASSYSFSGVSDTQY

clone_size: NA
v_call: TRBV19
d_call: TRBD1
cdr3_aa: ASSLDPWTGVEKLF

clone_size: NA
v_call: TRBV11-3
d_call: NA
cdr3_aa: ASSLAPNGGGYT

clone_size: few
v_call: TRBV7-9
d_call: TRBD1
cdr3_aa: ASSYQGALY

clone_size: NA
v_call: TRBV4-3
d_call: TRBD1
cdr3_aa: ASSQYTGDFTEAF

clone_size: NA
v_call: TRBV14
d_call: NA
cdr3_aa: ASSHAYYTEAF

clone_size: NA
v_call: TRBV7-3
d_call: NA
cdr3_aa: ASSFPPYNEQF

clone_size: NA
v_call: TRBV2
d_call: NA
cdr3_aa: ASSERGAPSEAF

clone_size: NA
v_call: TRBV2
d_call: NA
cdr3_aa: ASSVGNTNTGELF

clone_size: once
v_call: TRBV7-3
d_call: NA
cdr3_aa: ASSLNSNTGELF